These 9 T cell receptor beta chains came from one sample sequenced in a study of identical twins. TCRdb analysed the 5' RACE reads with MiXCR anew, one entry per CDR3 protein. The sample yields some 710,000 distinct CDR3 sequences, 5.5% to 6.5% seen once. Sequenced: naive T cells sorted from blood. The receptor set was obtained from a man aged 18 to 29 in good health.

This clonotype was counted at least ten times. V and J are TRBV24-1 and TRBJ1-2; no clear D gene. Trimming pared 1 base from V and 7 bases from J, leaving 9 bases between. The V gene's germline CDR1 is KGHDR and CDR2 SFDVKD. The CDR3 runs to 13 residues. The CDR3 nucleotides are TGTGCCACCAGTGATTTTCCACGGCTTGGCTACACCTTC. It encodes CATSDFPRLGYTF.

CDR3 in amino acids: CASSVEASGSTDTQYF. In DNA, the CDR3 is TGTGCCAGCAGCGTAGAAGCTAGCGGGAGCACAGATACGCAGTATTTT. The chain carries TRBV9 and TRBJ2-3; 8 bases are shared with TRBD2. The CDR3 contains 16 residues. The germline V gene encodes CDR1 SGDLS and CDR2 YYNGEE. V lost 0 bases to trimming and J lost 0 bases; unmatched junction nucleotides: 3.

This clonotype was observed a few times. The chain couples TRBV23-1 to TRBJ2-5; TRBD2 matches at 10 bases. TRBV23-1 is flagged as an ORF with uncertain function. After removal of 9 bases from V and 3 bases from J, the junction contained 4 bases not matched to a gene. This CDR3 is built from 13 residues. The CDR3 reads CAREGLAEETQYF. The CDR3 DNA follows: TGCGCCAGGGAAGGACTAGCGGAAGAGACCCAGTACTTC.

This clonotype has at least ten counts. The J gene is TRBJ2-1, the V gene TRBV6-1, with no clear D. Trimming pared 11 bases from V and 3 bases from J, leaving 14 bases between. The CDR3 is 13 residues long. Germline V gene sequence: CDR1 MNHNS, CDR2 SASEGT. The CDR3 DNA follows: TGTGCCGTTATGTCTCCGAACTACAATGAGCAGTTCTTC. This encodes CAVMSPNYNEQFF.

In its sample, this clonotype was seen many times. V gene TRBV6-1 combines with J gene TRBJ2-7; the D call may be TRBD1 or TRBD2 (5 bases each). CDR1 and CDR2 from the germline V gene are MNHNS and SASEGT. V lost 8 bases to trimming and J lost 3 bases, with 14 bases between them. The CDR3 extends over 13 amino acids. CDR3 coding DNA: TGTGCCAGCTCAAGGGCAGGGAGCTACGAGCAGTACGTC. This sequence encodes CASSRAGSYEQYV.

This clonotype was seen many times. The chain carries TRBV9 and TRBJ2-7, with D unresolved. Germline-derived CDR1 and CDR2 are SGDLS and YYNGEE. The CDR3 has 12 amino acids. The V end was cut by 3 bases, the J end by 3 bases, with 7 bases between. For the CDR3, the DNA is TGTGCCAGCAGCGGCACTGACTACGAGCAGTACTTC. Residues: CASSGTDYEQYF.

V and J are TRBV7-7 and TRBJ2-2, with D perhaps TRBD2 (5 bases). Per germline, CDR1 SSHAT and CDR2 FNYEAQ (reference sequence). The CDR3 spans 13 residues. DNA of the CDR3: TGTGGGTCGGGAACAGCGAACACCGGGGAGCTGTTTTTT. Translating it yields CGSGTANTGELFF.

The genes are TRBV30 and TRBJ2-1; D is ambiguous. In germline, CDR1 is GTSNPN, CDR2 SVGIG (reference sequence). Trimming pared 0 bases from V and 8 bases from J, leaving 11 bases between. This CDR3 is built from 13 residues. As DNA, the CDR3 is TGTGCCTGGAGTGTCAAGAGAGTCGATGAGCAGTTCTTC. It specifies CAWSVKRVDEQFF.

The chain employs TRBV6-1 and TRBJ2-3, with 7 positions matching TRBD1. V lost 5 bases and J lost 4; bases outside the gene matches: 6. CDR3 length: 14 amino acids. Germline V gives CDR1 MNHNS, CDR2 SASEGT. This CDR3 reads CASSLPTGSDTQYF. The CDR3 coding sequence is TGTGCCAGCAGTCTCCCGACAGGGTCAGATACGCAGTATTTT.